The next 18 T cell receptor beta chains were all read from a single sample in a study of CD8+ T cells in alopecia areata. The sequencing template was cDNA reverse transcribed from extracted RNA. Sequenced by immunoSEQ multiplex PCR; TCRdb stores in-frame clones only, minus some. The sample consists of approximately 140,000 clones, roughly 50% of them appearing once. Sequenced: CD4+ T cells sorted from blood. The source is a human donor with alopecia areata.

Only a few counts were recorded for this clone. The CDR3 region has the DNA TGTGCCAGCTCTCTACCCCCCCACGAGCAGTACTTC. It specifies CASSLPPHEQYF. This rearrangement joins TRBV18 to TRBJ2-7; D is uncertain. The germline gives CDR1 KGHSH, CDR2 LQKENI. The V end was cut by 6 bases, the J end by 5 bases, with 11 bases between. The CDR3 length is 12 residues. Full variable domain (remainder filled in from reference TRBV18 and TRBJ2-7): NAGVMQNPRHLVRRRGQEARLRCSPMKGHSHVYWYRQLPEEGLKFMVYLQKENIIDESGMPKERFSAEFPKEGPSILRIQQVVRGDSAAYFCASSLPPHEQYFGPGTRLTVT.

The chain couples TRBV30 to TRBJ2-1, with 10 nucleotides matching TRBD2. The V and J ends lost 0 bases and 9 bases, in that order; junction bases with no gene match: 5. The CDR3 sequence is 14 residues long. Germline-derived CDR1 and CDR2 are GTSNPN and SVGIG (reference sequence). CDR3 in amino acids: CAWSVSGRATEQFF. The CDR3 region has the DNA TGTGCCTGGAGTGTAAGCGGGAGGGCCACTGAGCAGTTCTTC.

V usage is TRBV29-1 and J usage is TRBJ1-1, with D perhaps TRBD1 (5 bases). Trimming cost V 4 bases and J 4 bases, with 16 bases left between them. Germline CDR1 is SQVTM and CDR2 is ANQGSEA. The CDR3 loop spans 14 amino acids. The CDR3: CSVGGVWTGTEAFF. As DNA, the CDR3 is TGCAGCGTTGGAGGGGTATGGACGGGCACTGAAGCTTTCTTT.

Only a few counts were recorded for this clone. The J gene is TRBJ2-7, the V gene TRBV7-9; maybe TRBD2 (6 bases). Germline loops: CDR1 SEHNR, CDR2 FQNEAQ (reference sequence). The CDR3 is 15 residues long. V shed 0 bases and J shed 4 bases, with 13 bases lying between them. This chain's CDR3 is CASSLAASESYEQYF. The CDR3 bases are TGTGCCAGCAGCTTAGCGGCTAGCGAGAGTTACGAGCAGTACTTC. Using reference TRBV7-9 and TRBJ2-7 for the parts outside the CDR3, the full variable domain is DTGVSQNPRHKITKRGQNVTFRCDPISEHNRLYWYRQTLGQGPEFLTYFQNEAQLEKSRLLSDRFSAERPKGSFSTLEIQRTEQGDSAMYLCASSLAASESYEQYFGPGTRLTVT.

V gene TRBV4-1 combines with J gene TRBJ1-2, with 8 bases identical to TRBD1. CDR3 length: 16 residues. J gave up 4 bases and V 4 bases, and 11 bases lay outside the gene matches. The germline V gene encodes CDR1 MGHRA and CDR2 YSYEKL. CDR3 loop: CASSPRTGMMGYGYTF. In DNA, the CDR3 is TGCGCCAGCAGCCCCAGGACAGGGATGATGGGCTATGGCTACACCTTC.

This chain links TRBV28 with TRBJ2-7; D is perhaps TRBD1 (6 bases). This CDR3 comprises 14 residues. Germline V lookup: CDR1 MDHEN, CDR2 SYDVKM. V shed 7 bases and J shed 4 bases, with 17 bases lying between them. The CDR3 bases are TGTGCCAGCAAGGCCAGGGGATTATGGTACGAGCAGTACTTC. Amino acid sequence: CASKARGLWYEQYF.

This clone was counted between two and nine times. The chain carries TRBV30 and TRBJ1-5, with a tentative D call TRBD1 (6 bases). The CDR3 sequence is 14 residues long. The V end was cut by 1 base, the J end by 7 bases, with 14 bases between. Per germline, CDR1 GTSNPN and CDR2 SVGIG (reference sequence). The CDR3 loop reads CAWSGGQGQQPQHF. CDR3 bases: TGTGCCTGGAGTGGGGGCCAGGGACAACAGCCCCAGCATTTT.

V and J are TRBV30 and TRBJ1-5, with a possible D match to TRBD1 (6 bases). The CDR3 loop spans 13 amino acids. Per the germline V gene, CDR1 is GTSNPN and CDR2 is SVGIG (reference sequence). Trimming removed 3 bases at V and 6 bases at J, with 12 bases between. The CDR3 spells CAWSVQGGQPQHF. Here the CDR3 DNA reads TGTGCCTGGAGCGTACAGGGCGGTCAGCCCCAGCATTTT.

This clone was seen a handful of times. The chain links TRBV6-5 to TRBJ2-7; 7 bases match TRBD1. Per germline, CDR1 MNHEY and CDR2 SVGAGI. The CDR3 covers 11 residues. The junction had 1 base not matched to a gene; V was cut back by 0 bases and J by 11 bases. This chain's CDR3 is CASSYSGTEYF. As DNA, the CDR3 is TGTGCCAGCAGTTACTCCGGGACAGAGTACTTC.

The chain couples TRBV2 to TRBJ2-2, with a possible D match to TRBD1 (6 bases). V lost 5 bases and J 3 bases, leaving 13 bases between the germline ends. Germline CDR1 is SNHLY and CDR2 is FYNNEI. This CDR3 is 15 amino acids long. CDR3: CASSPQGWDTGELFF. DNA of the CDR3: TGTGCCAGCAGTCCACAGGGATGGGACACCGGGGAGCTGTTTTTT.

The chain combines TRBV6-5 with TRBJ2-5; D remains unclear. Germline V gene sequence: CDR1 MNHEY, CDR2 SVGAGI. The CDR3 sequence is 15 residues long. Trimming took 3 bases from V and 5 from J, leaving 16 bases between them. The CDR3 reads CASSYAVGRGETQYF. The CDR3 DNA reads as TGTGCCAGCAGTTATGCGGTCGGTCGTGGGGAGACCCAGTACTTC.

Only a few counts were recorded for this clone. The V gene is TRBV28, the J gene TRBJ1-2, with D unclear. The length of the CDR3 is 13 residues. Trimming removed 3 bases at V and 4 bases at J, with 9 bases between. Germline CDR1 is MDHEN and CDR2 is SYDVKM. The CDR3 DNA sequence: TGTGCCAGCAGTTTTCTGCCAGTCTATGGCTACACCTTC. This encodes CASSFLPVYGYTF.

This rearrangement joins TRBV29-1 to TRBJ2-5; a possible D gene is TRBD2 (5 bases). The germline V gene encodes CDR1 SQVTM and CDR2 ANQGSEA. This CDR3 contains 14 residues. V lost 3 bases and J lost 4, with 15 bases in between. CDR3 loop: CSVEGGFGGETQYF. The CDR3 region has the DNA TGCAGCGTTGAGGGCGGGTTTGGAGGAGAGACCCAGTACTTC.

V gene TRBV6-6 combines with J gene TRBJ1-1, with 7 bases that match TRBD1. Trimming removed 7 bases from V and 3 bases from J; junction bases left unmatched: 5. The germline V gene encodes CDR1 MNHNY and CDR2 SVGAGI (reference sequence). This CDR3 is 13 amino acids long. Here the CDR3 reads CASKSTGYTEAFF. CDR3 nucleotides: TGTGCCAGCAAATCGACAGGGTACACTGAAGCTTTCTTT.

The V and J genes are TRBV28 and TRBJ2-1, with D perhaps TRBD2 (5 bases). Germline CDR1 reads MDHEN; CDR2 reads SYDVKM. CDR3 length: 16 residues. The V gene lost 5 bases and the J gene lost 1 base, with 15 bases spanning the gap. The CDR3 DNA reads TGTGCCAGCAGTCCTACTGTGGGAGTGTCCTACAATGAGCAGTTCTTC. Encoded protein: CASSPTVGVSYNEQFF.

The V and J genes are TRBV9 and TRBJ2-3; 8 bases agree with TRBD2. V lost 6 bases and J lost 1; bases outside the gene matches: 1. Germline CDR1 and CDR2: SGDLS and YYNGEE. The CDR3 covers 13 residues. The CDR3 sequence: CASNGRGTDTQYF. CDR3 nucleotides: TGTGCCAGCAACGGGAGGGGCACAGATACGCAGTATTTT. The full variable domain, its missing parts supplied by reference TRBV9 and TRBJ2-3, is DSGVTQTPKHLITATGQRVTLRCSPRSGDLSVYWYQQSLDQGLQFLIQYYNGEERAKGNILERFSAQQFPDLHSELNLSSLELGDSALYFCASNGRGTDTQYFGPGTRLTVL.

This chain joins TRBV28 and TRBJ2-7; 9 bases map to TRBD2. The CDR3 extends over 16 amino acids. The ends lost 1 base at V and 4 bases at J; junction bases unmatched: 8. Per the germline V gene, CDR1 is MDHEN and CDR2 is SYDVKM. CDR3 sequence reads: CASSLLWASGIYEQYF. CDR3 DNA: TGTGCCAGCAGTTTATTGTGGGCTAGCGGGATTTACGAGCAGTACTTC.

Only a few counts were recorded for this clone. Other DNA sequences in this sample translate to the same CDR3. V and J are TRBV7-6 and TRBJ2-3, with TRBD1 identical over 8 bases. Germline V gene lookup returns CDR1 SGHVS and CDR2 FNYEAQ. Trimming took 4 bases from V and 1 from J; bases not matched to a gene: 1. This CDR3 comprises 14 residues. CDR3 residues: CASSSGQGTDTQYF. CDR3 bases: TGTGCCAGCAGCTCGGGACAGGGCACAGATACGCAGTATTTT.